Sequencing of this T cell receptor beta chain was carried out in a study of shared clonotypes between healthy human individuals. In the study's own analysis: Sequence data from immunoSEQ were junction-only and lacked quality scores; consequently, filtering differed. Sequencing was performed with immunoSEQ multiplex PCR; in TCRdb, only in-frame clones are kept and a portion is missing. D and trimming were read from the DNA, whereas the V and J calls and clone size are those reported in that table. Of approximately 1.4 million clones detected, approximately 98% appear once; the ten largest clones hold around 0.45%. As regards this clone: Its matching antigen is unknown.

Germline loops: CDR1 MDHEN, CDR2 SYDVKM. CDR3 length: 17 amino acids. V lost 4 bases to trimming and J lost 0 bases, with 16 bases between them. Findings and caveats of the study: Clonotype sharing among donors, it was expected, would be affected by sequencing depth.

This sequence joins TRBV28 and TRBJ1-5; D gene unclear. What was sequenced was naive CD4+ T cells sorted from blood. Indicated subset: CD45RA+ positively selected. This clonotype originated in a young man in good health. The CDR3 region has the DNA TGTGCCAGCAGTTCGACCGGAACACCTTATAGCAATCAGCCCCAGCATTTT. Translation: CASSSTGTPYSNQPQHF.